The sample holds many counts of the clone carrying this TCR beta chain. Its antigen is still unknown. Germline CDR1 SGHTA, CDR2 FQGNSA. Trimming removed 4 bases at V and 5 bases at J, with 17 bases between. This CDR3 contains 15 residues. This entry belongs to a study of T cells after yellow fever vaccination. Study findings and constraints: A limited proportion of clonotypes was detected within both the CD4 and CD8 compartments. Among primary-vaccination clones, most reappeared after the booster, at approximately 97% for CD4 and 85% to 90% for CD8. Contaminating bulk clonotypes could be abundant in FACS-sorted repertoires.

A process of 5'RACE template switching, which added a universal primer site and UMIs, was used to make TCR cDNA. TCRdb called the 5' RACE reads again in MiXCR, with one record for every CDR3 protein. The sample shows over 300,000 distinct CDR3 sequences, about 3.5% of them seen only once. This sequence joins TRBV7-2 and TRBJ2-5; D possibly matches TRBD1 or TRBD2 (6 bases each). The receptor was isolated from a young man who received the YFV17D yellow fever vaccine. The sequencing here drew on PBMCs, taken on the day of the yellow fever booster vaccination. DNA for the CDR3: TGTGCCAGCAGCTGGAGACAGGAGGGGAGGGAGACCCAGTACTTC. Translating it yields CASSWRQEGRETQYF.